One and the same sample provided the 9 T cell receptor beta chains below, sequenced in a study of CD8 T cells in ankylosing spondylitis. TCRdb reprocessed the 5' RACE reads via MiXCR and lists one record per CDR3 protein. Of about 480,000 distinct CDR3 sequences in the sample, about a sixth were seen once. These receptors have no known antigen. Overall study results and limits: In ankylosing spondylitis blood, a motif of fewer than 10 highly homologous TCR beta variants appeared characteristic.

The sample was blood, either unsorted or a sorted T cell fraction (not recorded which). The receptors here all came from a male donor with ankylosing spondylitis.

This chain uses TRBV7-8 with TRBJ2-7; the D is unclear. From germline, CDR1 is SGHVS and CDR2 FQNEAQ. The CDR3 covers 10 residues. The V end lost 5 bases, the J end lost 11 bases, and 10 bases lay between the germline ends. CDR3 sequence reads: CASSPDAEYF. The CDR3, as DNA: TGTGCCAGCAGCCCGGACGCGGAGTACTTC.

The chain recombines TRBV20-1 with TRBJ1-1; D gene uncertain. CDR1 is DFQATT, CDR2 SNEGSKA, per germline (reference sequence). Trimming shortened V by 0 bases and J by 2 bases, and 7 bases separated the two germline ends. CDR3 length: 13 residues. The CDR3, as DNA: TGCAGTGCTAGAGAGCAGACTAACACTGAAGCTTTCTTT. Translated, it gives CSAREQTNTEAFF.

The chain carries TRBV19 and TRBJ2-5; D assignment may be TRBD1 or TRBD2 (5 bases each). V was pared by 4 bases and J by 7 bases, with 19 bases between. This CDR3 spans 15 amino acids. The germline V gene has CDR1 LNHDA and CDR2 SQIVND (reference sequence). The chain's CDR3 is CASSKLGTDLRTQYF. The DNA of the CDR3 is TGTGCCAGTAGTAAGCTCGGGACGGACTTGAGGACCCAGTACTTC.

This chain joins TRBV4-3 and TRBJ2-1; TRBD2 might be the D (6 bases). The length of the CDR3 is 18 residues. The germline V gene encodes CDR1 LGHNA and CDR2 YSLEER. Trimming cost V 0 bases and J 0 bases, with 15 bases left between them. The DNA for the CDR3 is TGCGCCAGCAGCCAAGATAGCGGACTTCGGAGCTCCTACAATGAGCAGTTCTTC. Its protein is CASSQDSGLRSSYNEQFF.

The CDR3, as DNA: TGTGCCAGCAGCTTAGGCTCAGGGAGCACCGGGGAGCTGTTTTTT. Translating it yields CASSLGSGSTGELFF. This chain joins TRBV7-7 and TRBJ2-2, with D perhaps being TRBD1 or TRBD2 (5 bases each). Germline assignment: CDR1 SSHAT and CDR2 FNYEAQ (reference sequence). CDR3 length: 15 amino acids. Trimming cost V 1 base and J 4 bases, with 10 bases left between them. Full variable domain (remainder filled in from reference TRBV7-7 and TRBJ2-2): GAGVSQSPRYKVTKRGQDVTLRCDPISSHATLYWYQQALGQGPEFLTYFNYEAQPDKSGLPSDRFSAERPEGSISTLTIQRTEQRDSAMYRCASSLGSGSTGELFFGEGSRLTVL.

CDR3 sequence: CASTSRSFTGAPSYEQYF. CDR3 coding DNA: TGTGCCAGCACCTCACGCTCCTTCACAGGGGCTCCCTCCTACGAGCAGTACTTC. The chain is built from TRBV12-3 or TRBV12-4 and TRBJ2-7; 7 bases agree with TRBD1. The CDR3 loop spans 18 amino acids. J lost 0 bases, V lost 7 bases, and 18 bases had no gene match.

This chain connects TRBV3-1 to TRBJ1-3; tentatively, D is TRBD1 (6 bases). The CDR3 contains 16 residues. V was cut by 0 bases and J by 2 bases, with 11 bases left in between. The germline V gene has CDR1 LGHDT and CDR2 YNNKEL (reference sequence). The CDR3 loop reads CASSQDSRQAGNTIYF. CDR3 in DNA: TGTGCCAGCAGCCAAGATTCGCGACAGGCTGGAAACACCATATATTTT. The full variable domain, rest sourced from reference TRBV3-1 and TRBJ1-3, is DTAVSQTPKYLVTQMGNDKSIKCEQNLGHDTMYWYKQDSKKFLKIMFSYNNKELIINETVPNRFSPKSPDKAHLNLHINSLELGDSAVYFCASSQDSRQAGNTIYFGEGSWLTVV.

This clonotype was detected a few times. The CDR3 spells CSARALASGPTDTQYF. As DNA, the CDR3 is TGCAGTGCTAGAGCCCTTGCTAGCGGCCCCACAGATACGCAGTATTTT. The chain joins TRBV20-1 to TRBJ2-3, with 7 bases fitting TRBD2. The CDR3 length is 16 residues. Germline V gene lookup returns CDR1 DFQATT and CDR2 SNEGSKA (reference sequence). V was clipped by 1 base and J by 2 bases; unmatched bases: 9.

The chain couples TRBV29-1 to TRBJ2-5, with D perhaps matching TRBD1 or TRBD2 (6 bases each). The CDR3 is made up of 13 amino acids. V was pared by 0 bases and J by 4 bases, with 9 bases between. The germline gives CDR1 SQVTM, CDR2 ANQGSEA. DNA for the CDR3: TGCAGCGTTGAAGATCGGGGGCTAGAGACCCAGTACTTC. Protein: CSVEDRGLETQYF.